This T cell receptor (beta chain) was captured in a study of blood T cell repertoires in COVID-19. Per the study methods: Amplification with reference gene primers provided the estimates of nucleated cell counts. Assay used: immunoSEQ multiplex PCR; TCRdb lists only in-frame clones, some missing. V and J calls plus clone size are reproduced from that table; the DNA served to infer D and trimming. There are under 350,000 clones in the sample; around 86% occur only once, and roughly 4.2% lies in the top ten. Donors were grouped by their self-reported clinical history. Germline V CDR1 and CDR2: SGHNT, YYREEE (reference sequence). V lost 0 bases and J lost 13, with 13 bases in between. CDR3 size: 12 residues.

The TCR sequence derives from a woman in her thirties or forties with acute COVID-19. The chain recombines TRBV5-4 with TRBJ2-5, with unresolved D. The sequenced sample consisted of PBMCs or T cells enriched from blood (not recorded which). CDR3 loop: CASSLDSRRLYF. The CDR3 DNA follows: TGTGCCAGCAGCTTGGACAGCCGCCGTTTGTACTTC. The whole variable domain, filled in from reference TRBV5-4 and TRBJ2-5, reads ETGVTQSPTHLIKTRGQQVTLRCSSQSGHNTVSWYQQALGQGPQFIFQYYREEENGRGNFPPRFSGLQFPNYSSELNVNALELDDSALYLCASSLDSRRLYFGPGTRLLVL.